This TCR beta chain was retrieved from a study of T cell changes during pregnancy in multiple sclerosis. CDR1 is SGHRS and CDR2 is YFSETQ in the germline V gene. V lost 0 bases, J lost 7 bases, and 10 bases lay in between. The CDR3 totals 13 residues. TCRdb's copy holds only in-frame clones and misses some; the assay was immunoSEQ multiplex PCR. The table records around 25,000 clones, around nine tenths of them present only once. This chain joins TRBV5-1 and TRBJ1-1; D unclear. The sample consisted of CD8+ T cells from peripheral blood mononuclear cells, taken in the second trimester of pregnancy. This receptor was taken from a female donor with multiple sclerosis, enrolled in a pregnancy study. Here the CDR3 DNA reads TGCGCCAGCAGCTTGGGGGGAGACGGTGAAGCTTTCTTT. Translated, it gives CASSLGGDGEAFF. The full variable domain, completed using reference TRBV5-1 and TRBJ1-1, is KAGVTQTPRYLIKTRGQQVTLSCSPISGHRSVSWYQQTPGQGLQFLFEYFSETQRNKGNFPGRFSGRQFSNSRSEMNVSTLELGDSALYLCASSLGGDGEAFFGQGTRLTVV.